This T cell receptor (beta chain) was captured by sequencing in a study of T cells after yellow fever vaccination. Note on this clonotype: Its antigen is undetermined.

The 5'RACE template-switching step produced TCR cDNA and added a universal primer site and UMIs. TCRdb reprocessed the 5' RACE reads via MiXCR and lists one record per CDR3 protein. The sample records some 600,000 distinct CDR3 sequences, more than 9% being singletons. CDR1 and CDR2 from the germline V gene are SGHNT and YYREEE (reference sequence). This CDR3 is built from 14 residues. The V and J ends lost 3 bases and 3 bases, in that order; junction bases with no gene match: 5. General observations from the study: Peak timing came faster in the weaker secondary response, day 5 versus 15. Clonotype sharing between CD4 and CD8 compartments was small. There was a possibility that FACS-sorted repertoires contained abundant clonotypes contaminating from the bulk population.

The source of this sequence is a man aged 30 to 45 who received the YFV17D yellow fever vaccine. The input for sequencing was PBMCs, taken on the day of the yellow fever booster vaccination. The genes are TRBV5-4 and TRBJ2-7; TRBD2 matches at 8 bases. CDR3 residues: CASSSGGADYEQYF. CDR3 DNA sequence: TGTGCCAGCAGCTCCGGGGGGGCGGACTACGAGCAGTACTTC. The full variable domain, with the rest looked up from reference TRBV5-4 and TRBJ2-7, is ETGVTQSPTHLIKTRGQQVTLRCSSQSGHNTVSWYQQALGQGPQFIFQYYREEENGRGNFPPRFSGLQFPNYSSELNVNALELDDSALYLCASSSGGADYEQYFGPGTRLTVT.